Below are 7 T cell receptor beta chains sequenced from a single sample in a study of CD8+CD57+ T cells in acquired aplastic anemia listed by TCRdb under 2018. Sequencing was carried out with an Illumina HiSeq 2000. Profiling of TCR beta VDJ combinations and CDR3 sequences used genomic DNA as the template. TCRdb took the public reads, trimmed them with fastp at Q25, ran MiXCR for clone calling and kept in-frame beta chains. Each CDR3 protein appears once, grouped with its most common genes and DNA. In this sample the table shows approximately 160,000 distinct CDR3 sequences, around half of which occur a single time. The ten most abundant clones make up roughly 2.9% of the sample. Expansion of CD8+CD57+ cells had been shown by flow cytometry in the patients chosen for sequencing. What was sequenced was sorted CD4+, CD8+, or CD8+CD57+ T cells (not recorded which) from PBMCs. These receptors came from a human donor with aplastic anemia.

A remark on this clonotype: One end of the junction fails to match germline, which may point to a read error. The chain recombines TRBV25-1 with TRBJ1-1, with D perhaps TRBD1 (6 bases). Germline V gene sequence: CDR1 MGHDK, CDR2 SYGVNS. CDR3 size: 15 residues. As DNA, the CDR3 is TGTGCCAGCAGTGAATGGGGGGGCGCGGGCACTGAGGCTTTCTTT. Its translation: CASSEWGGAGTEAFF.

The chain recombines TRBV29-1 with TRBJ2-7; D is unresolved. This CDR3 spans 13 amino acids. CDR1 and CDR2 (germline): SQVTM, ANQGSEA. The V gene lost 2 bases and the J gene lost 2 bases, with 10 bases spanning the gap. CDR3 region: CSVERSSTYEQYF. In nucleotides, the CDR3 is TGCAGCGTTGAAAGGTCCAGCACCTACGAGCAGTACTTC.

The sample holds a few counts of this clonotype. The rearrangement links TRBV29-1 to TRBJ2-1, with D hard to call. CDR3 length equals 12 residues. Deletions cut 8 bases from V and 5 bases from J, with 13 bases between. Germline CDR1 reads SQVTM; CDR2 reads ANQGSEA. Here the CDR3 reads CSPITADNEQFF. Here the CDR3 DNA reads TGCAGCCCTATCACGGCTGACAATGAGCAGTTCTTC.

Written as DNA, the CDR3 is TGTGCCAGCAGTGTTACTGGAAACACCATATATTTT. It codes for CASSVTGNTIYF. This chain uses TRBV25-1 with TRBJ1-3; D remains unclear. Germline CDR1 and CDR2: MGHDK and SYGVNS. V dropped 4 bases and J dropped 2 bases, with 3 bases sitting between them. The CDR3 sequence is 12 residues long.

This chain joins TRBV19 and TRBJ1-2; 9 nucleotides line up with TRBD1. The CDR3 is 14 amino acids. Germline V gene sequence: CDR1 LNHDA, CDR2 SQIVND (reference sequence). V was clipped by 7 bases and J by 2 bases; unmatched bases: 5. The DNA of the CDR3 is TGTGCCAGTATGTTGGGACAGGGCAACTATGGCTACACCTTC. Translated, it gives CASMLGQGNYGYTF.

This sequence joins TRBV11-1 and TRBJ2-7; 15 bases fit TRBD2. The CDR3 runs to 17 residues. Looked up from germline, CDR1 is SGHAT and CDR2 is FQDESV (reference sequence). J gave up 2 bases and V 5 bases, and 7 bases lay outside the gene matches. CDR3 amino acids: CASSPKGLAGGPYEQYF. The CDR3 DNA reads TGTGCCAGCAGCCCCAAGGGACTAGCGGGGGGACCCTACGAGCAGTACTTC.

CDR3 in amino acids: CASSQSGARFSGDTQYF. As DNA, the CDR3 is TGTGCCAGCAGCCAATCCGGGGCCCGGTTTAGCGGAGATACGCAGTATTTT. The chain has TRBV4-2 and TRBJ2-3; tentatively, D is TRBD2 (6 bases). V was cut by 2 bases and J by 5 bases, with 20 bases left in between. The CDR3 length is 17 residues. Looked up from germline, CDR1 is LGHNA and CDR2 is YNFKEQ.